The 10 T cell receptor beta chains below were found in one sample sequenced in a study of blood T cell repertoires in COVID-19. The method was immunoSEQ multiplex PCR; TCRdb's version includes in-frame clones alone and lacks a portion of them. The data contain 30,000 to 45,000 clones, approximately 88% of them singletons. The sequenced sample consisted of peripheral blood. The source of these receptors is a human donor in a cohort sampled during active COVID-19.

V gene TRBV5-1 combines with J gene TRBJ1-1; 7 bases align to TRBD1. The CDR3 extends over 15 amino acids. V dropped 3 bases and J dropped 4; count of bases not matched to a gene: 9. Germline CDR1 SGHRS, CDR2 YFSETQ. This CDR3 reads CASSYRQGTITEAFF. As DNA, the CDR3 is TGCGCCAGCAGCTACCGACAGGGAACCATCACTGAAGCTTTCTTT.

The chain joins TRBV11-2 to TRBJ2-7; tentatively, D is TRBD2 (5 bases). V gave up 1 base and J gave up 1 base, with 11 bases separating them. In germline, CDR1 is SGHAT, CDR2 FQNNGV. The CDR3 runs to 15 residues. The CDR3 DNA is TGTGCCAGCAGCTTAGCTCTAACGGGGTCCTACGAGCAGTACTTC. Translation gives CASSLALTGSYEQYF. The full variable domain, completed using reference TRBV11-2 and TRBJ2-7, is EAGVAQSPRYKIIEKRQSVAFWCNPISGHATLYWYQQILGQGPKLLIQFQNNGVVDDSQLPKDRFSAERLKGVDSTLKIQPAKLEDSAVYLCASSLALTGSYEQYFGPGTRLTVT.

The chain carries TRBV4-1 and TRBJ2-1; D not certain. Trimming pared 4 bases from V and 1 base from J, leaving 11 bases between. In germline, CDR1 is MGHRA, CDR2 YSYEKL. The CDR3 runs to 15 residues. The CDR3 loop reads CASSPRVGSYNEQFF. CDR3 DNA: TGCGCCAGCAGCCCCCGAGTTGGTTCCTACAATGAGCAGTTCTTC.

This chain uses TRBV3-1 (or the pseudogene TRBV3-2) with TRBJ1-2, with D uncertain. Germline V lookup: CDR1 LGHDT, CDR2 YNNKEL (reference sequence). The CDR3 runs 15 residues. With 6 bases removed from V and 0 bases from J, the gap between germline ends came to 14 bases. This chain's CDR3 is CASRRKSGANYGYTF. Here the CDR3 DNA reads TGTGCCAGCAGACGGAAGTCCGGGGCTAACTATGGCTACACCTTC.

The gene calls are TRBV4-1 and TRBJ1-3, with D uncertain. CDR1 is MGHRA and CDR2 is YSYEKL in the germline V gene. V was cut by 4 bases and J by 0 bases, with 13 bases left in between. The CDR3 extends over 16 amino acids. CDR3: CASSPTSTNSGNTIYF. In nucleotides, the CDR3 is TGCGCCAGCAGCCCAACATCCACCAACTCTGGAAACACCATATATTTT.

The chain recombines TRBV2 with TRBJ1-2; D remains ambiguous. Germline CDR1 is SNHLY and CDR2 is FYNNEI. The V end lost 1 base, the J end lost 8 bases, and 14 bases lay between the germline ends. The CDR3 totals 14 residues. This CDR3 reads CASSEDSSSGGYTF. The DNA of the CDR3 is TGTGCCAGCAGTGAAGACTCCTCGAGCGGAGGCTACACCTTC.

This clone occurred a few times. The V gene is TRBV7-2, the J gene TRBJ1-2, with D perhaps TRBD1 (6 bases). Germline-derived CDR1 and CDR2 are SGHTA and FQGNSA. V was trimmed by 7 bases and J by 8 bases, leaving 17 bases between them. This CDR3 comprises 13 residues. CDR3 sequence (DNA): TGTGCCAGCATGGGCAGAAGGGGACAAGGCTACACCTTC. This sequence encodes CASMGRRGQGYTF.

CDR3 loop: CASSLGPGEPEAFF. CDR3 sequence (DNA): TGCGCCAGCAGCTTGGGACCCGGGGAACCTGAAGCTTTCTTT. V gene TRBV5-1 combines with J gene TRBJ1-1; D gene unclear. The CDR3 covers 14 residues. CDR1 SGHRS and CDR2 YFSETQ come from the germline V gene. V was shortened by 0 bases and J by 6 bases, with 12 bases between the two germline ends.

The chain carries TRBV24-1 and TRBJ1-5, with a possible D match to TRBD1 (5 bases). CDR3 size: 15 residues. Per germline, CDR1 KGHDR and CDR2 SFDVKD. With 4 bases removed from V and 2 bases from J, the gap between germline ends came to 11 bases. The DNA for the CDR3 is TGTGCCACCAGTGAGGGGGGAGCTGGCAATCAGCCCCAGCATTTT. It translates to CATSEGGAGNQPQHF.

This chain uses TRBV14 with TRBJ2-3, with 8 bases aligning to TRBD1. CDR1 and CDR2 from the germline V gene are SGHDN and FVKESK. Germline trimming cut 1 base from V and 5 bases from J; bases unmatched to any gene: 8. This CDR3 has 16 residues. CDR3 sequence reads: CASSQAGGYRIDTQYF. The CDR3 DNA follows: TGTGCCAGCAGCCAAGCAGGGGGCTACAGGATAGATACGCAGTATTTT.